This T cell receptor (beta chain) derives from a study of cytomegalovirus exposure and HLA in healthy donors. V lost 6 bases and J lost 0; bases outside the gene matches: 4. CDR1 is SGHVS, CDR2 FQNEAQ, per germline. The CDR3 extends over 14 amino acids. Researchers ran the PCR with 60 Vbeta and 13 Jbeta primers. Sequencing used immunoSEQ multiplex PCR; TCRdb keeps in-frame clones, though not all of them. The sample includes 150,000 to 200,000 clones, about 80% of them seen just once. Findings and limits, study-wide: In terms of immune exposure information, only CMV serostatus was available. Later analysis identified a missense DCLRE1C variant that was linked to TCR beta V- and J-gene trimming.

On this clone itself: The target antigen is unknown.

The TCR originated in a woman aged 45-65 years in good health and CMV-seronegative. The sequencing input was PBMCs. The rearrangement uses TRBV7-8 and TRBJ1-1; 7 positions match TRBD1. DNA for the CDR3: TGTGCCAGCAGGTCAGGGGGAGTGAACACTGAAGCTTTCTTT. Residues: CASRSGGVNTEAFF. Full variable domain (remainder filled in from reference TRBV7-8 and TRBJ1-1): GAGVSQSPRYKVAKRGQDVALRCDPISGHVSLFWYQQALGQGPEFLTYFQNEAQLDKSGLPSDRFFAERPEGSVSTLKIQRTQQEDSAVYLCASRSGGVNTEAFFGQGTRLTVV.